The sequence of this T cell receptor (beta chain) was determined in a study of PD-1 blockade in classical Hodgkin lymphoma. Overall study findings and caveats: Why repertoires differed is undefined; disease activity or prior therapy possibly contributed. Similar baseline diversity was found in complete responders and newly diagnosed patients.

This clone appeared a single time. Its antigen is currently unknown. Time point of the sample: cycle 4 day 1 (C4D1), after less than seven weeks of nivolumab. Every patient experienced relapse after autologous stem cell transplantation, and brentuximab vedotin exposure varied. Complete response, partial response or progressive disease made up the best responses. Data came from immunoSEQ multiplex PCR; TCRdb stores just in-frame clones and leaves some out. Found here are approximately 110,000 clones, around 90% of them singletons; the top ten hold over 15%. Trimming cost V 1 base and J 4 bases, with 10 bases left between them. The germline gives CDR1 MGHRA, CDR2 YSYEKL. The CDR3 spans 14 residues.

The chain is built from TRBV4-1 and TRBJ2-5; D remains unclear. This specimen was peripheral blood mononuclear cells (PBMCs), taken before the fourth cycle of nivolumab. This sequence originates from a human donor with classical Hodgkin lymphoma. The CDR3 is CASSQVDRLETQYF. The DNA for the CDR3 is TGCGCCAGCAGCCAAGTGGATAGATTAGAGACCCAGTACTTC.